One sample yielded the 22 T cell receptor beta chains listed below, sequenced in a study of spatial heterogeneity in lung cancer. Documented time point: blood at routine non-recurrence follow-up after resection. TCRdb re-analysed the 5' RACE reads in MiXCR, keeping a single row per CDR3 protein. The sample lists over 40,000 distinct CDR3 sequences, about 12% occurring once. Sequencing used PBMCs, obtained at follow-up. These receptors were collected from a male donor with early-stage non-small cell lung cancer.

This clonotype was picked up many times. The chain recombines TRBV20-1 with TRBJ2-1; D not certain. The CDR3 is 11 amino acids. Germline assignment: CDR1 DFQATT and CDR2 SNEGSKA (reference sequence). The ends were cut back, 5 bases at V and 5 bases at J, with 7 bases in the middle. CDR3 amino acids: CSARSHNEQFF. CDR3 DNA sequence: TGCAGTGCTCGGAGTCACAATGAGCAGTTCTTC.

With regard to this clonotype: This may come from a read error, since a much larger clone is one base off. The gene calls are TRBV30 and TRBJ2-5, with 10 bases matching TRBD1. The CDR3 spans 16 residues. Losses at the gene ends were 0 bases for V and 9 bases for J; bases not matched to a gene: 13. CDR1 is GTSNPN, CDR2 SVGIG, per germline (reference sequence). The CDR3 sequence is CAWSVTPGQGWESQYF. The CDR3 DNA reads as TGTGCCTGGAGTGTTACCCCGGGACAGGGGTGGGAGTCCCAGTACTTC.

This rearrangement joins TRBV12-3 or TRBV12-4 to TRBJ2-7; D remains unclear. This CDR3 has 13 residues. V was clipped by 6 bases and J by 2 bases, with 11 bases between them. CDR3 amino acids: CASSLDQAYEQYF. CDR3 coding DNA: TGTGCCAGCAGCCTCGATCAGGCCTACGAGCAGTACTTC.

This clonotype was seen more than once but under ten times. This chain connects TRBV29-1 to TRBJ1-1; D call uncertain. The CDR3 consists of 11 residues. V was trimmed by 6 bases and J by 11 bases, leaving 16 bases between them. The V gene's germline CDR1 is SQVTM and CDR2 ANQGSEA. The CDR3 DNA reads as TGCAGCGTGCTAACGTCATGGGCGGCTTTCTTT. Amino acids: CSVLTSWAAFF. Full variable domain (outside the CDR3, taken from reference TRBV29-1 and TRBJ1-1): SAVISQKPSRDICQRGTSLTIQCQVDSQVTMMFWYRQQPGQSLTLIATANQGSEATYESGFVIDKFPISRPNLTFSTLTVSNMSPEDSSIYLCSVLTSWAAFFGQGTRLTVV.

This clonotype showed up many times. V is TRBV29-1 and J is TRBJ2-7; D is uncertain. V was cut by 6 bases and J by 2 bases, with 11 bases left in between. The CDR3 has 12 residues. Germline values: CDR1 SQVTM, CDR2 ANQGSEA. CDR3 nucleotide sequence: TGCAGCGTCCTTCCTACGCCCTACGAGCAGTACTTC. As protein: CSVLPTPYEQYF.

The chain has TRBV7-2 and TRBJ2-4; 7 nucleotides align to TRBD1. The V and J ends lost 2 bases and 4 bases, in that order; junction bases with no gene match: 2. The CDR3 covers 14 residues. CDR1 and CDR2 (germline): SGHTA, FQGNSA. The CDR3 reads CASSLMGQKNIQYF. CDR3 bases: TGTGCCAGCAGCTTAATGGGACAGAAAAACATTCAGTACTTC.

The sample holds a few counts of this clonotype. DNA for the CDR3: TGTGCCAGCAGTGTTCAGGGACCTTCCTACGAGCAGTACTTC. Protein: CASSVQGPSYEQYF. V and J are TRBV2 and TRBJ2-7, with D perhaps given as TRBD1 or TRBD2 (5 bases each). V shed 4 bases and J shed 1 base, with 11 bases lying between them. This CDR3 is 14 amino acids long. Germline CDR1 is SNHLY and CDR2 is FYNNEI.

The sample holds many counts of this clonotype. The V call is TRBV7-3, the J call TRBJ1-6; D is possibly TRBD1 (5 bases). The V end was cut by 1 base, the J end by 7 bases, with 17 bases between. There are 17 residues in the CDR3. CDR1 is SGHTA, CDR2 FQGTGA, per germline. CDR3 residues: CASSLRGGAGRNSPLHF. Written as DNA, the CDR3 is TGTGCCAGCAGCTTAAGAGGCGGGGCAGGTCGGAATTCACCCCTCCACTTT.

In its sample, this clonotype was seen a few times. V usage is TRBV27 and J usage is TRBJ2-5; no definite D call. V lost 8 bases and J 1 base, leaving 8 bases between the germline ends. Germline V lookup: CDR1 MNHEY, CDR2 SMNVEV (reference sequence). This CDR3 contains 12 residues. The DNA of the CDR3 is TGTGCCAGCCGCTACCCCCAAGAGACCCAGTACTTC. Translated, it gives CASRYPQETQYF.

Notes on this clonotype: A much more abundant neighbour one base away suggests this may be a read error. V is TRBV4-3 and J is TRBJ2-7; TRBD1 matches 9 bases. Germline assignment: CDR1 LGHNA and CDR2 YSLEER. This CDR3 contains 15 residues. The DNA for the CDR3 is TGCGCCAGCAGCCACTACAGGGGGCCGACCTACAAGCAGTACTTC. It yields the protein CASSHYRGPTYKQYF.

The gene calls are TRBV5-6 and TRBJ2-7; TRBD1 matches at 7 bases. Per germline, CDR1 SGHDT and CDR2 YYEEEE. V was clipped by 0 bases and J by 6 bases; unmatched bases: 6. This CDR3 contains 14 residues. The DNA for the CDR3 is TGTGCCAGCAGCTTGGTTGGGACAGAGGGCGAGCAGTACTTC. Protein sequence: CASSLVGTEGEQYF.

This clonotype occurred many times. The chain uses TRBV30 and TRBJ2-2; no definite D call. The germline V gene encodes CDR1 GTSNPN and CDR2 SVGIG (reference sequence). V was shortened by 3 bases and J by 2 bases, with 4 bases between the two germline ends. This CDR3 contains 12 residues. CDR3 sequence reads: CAWSDNTGELFF. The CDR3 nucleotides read TGTGCCTGGAGCGACAACACCGGGGAGCTGTTTTTT.

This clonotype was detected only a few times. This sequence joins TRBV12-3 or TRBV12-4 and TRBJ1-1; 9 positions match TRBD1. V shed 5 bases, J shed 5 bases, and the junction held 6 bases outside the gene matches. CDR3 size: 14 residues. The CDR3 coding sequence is TGTGCCAGCAGTCCCCACAGGGGGCGGACTGAAGCTTTCTTT. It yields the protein CASSPHRGRTEAFF.

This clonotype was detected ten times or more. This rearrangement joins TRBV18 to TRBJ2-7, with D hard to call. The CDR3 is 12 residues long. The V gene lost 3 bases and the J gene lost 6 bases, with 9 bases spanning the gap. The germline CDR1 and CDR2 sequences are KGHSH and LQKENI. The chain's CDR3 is CASSPPSSEQYF. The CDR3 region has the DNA TGTGCCAGCTCACCCCCAAGTAGCGAGCAGTACTTC.

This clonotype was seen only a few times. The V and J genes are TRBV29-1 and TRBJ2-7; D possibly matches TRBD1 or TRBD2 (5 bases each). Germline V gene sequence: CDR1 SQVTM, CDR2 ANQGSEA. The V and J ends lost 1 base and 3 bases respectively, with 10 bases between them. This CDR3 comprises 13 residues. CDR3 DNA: TGCAGCGTTGAAGCCGGGGCACGCTACGAGCAGTACTTC. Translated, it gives CSVEAGARYEQYF.

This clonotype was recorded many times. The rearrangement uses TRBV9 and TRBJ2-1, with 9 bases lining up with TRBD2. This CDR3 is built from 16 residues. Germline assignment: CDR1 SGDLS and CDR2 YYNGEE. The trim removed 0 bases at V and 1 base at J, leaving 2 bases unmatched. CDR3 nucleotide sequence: TGTGCCAGCAGCGTAGCACTAGCGGGTTCCTACAATGAGCAGTTCTTC. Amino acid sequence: CASSVALAGSYNEQFF.

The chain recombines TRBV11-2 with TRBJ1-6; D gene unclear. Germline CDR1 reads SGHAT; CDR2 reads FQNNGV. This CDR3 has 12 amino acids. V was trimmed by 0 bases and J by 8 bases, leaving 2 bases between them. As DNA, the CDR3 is TGTGCCAGCAGCTTAGACTATTCACCCCTCCACTTT. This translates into CASSLDYSPLHF.

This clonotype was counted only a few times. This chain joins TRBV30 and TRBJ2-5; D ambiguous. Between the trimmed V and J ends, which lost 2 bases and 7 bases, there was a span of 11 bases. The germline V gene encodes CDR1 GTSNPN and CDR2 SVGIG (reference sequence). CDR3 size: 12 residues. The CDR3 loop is CAWSSTLGTQYF. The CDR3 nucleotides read TGTGCCTGGAGTTCGACCTTGGGGACCCAGTACTTC.

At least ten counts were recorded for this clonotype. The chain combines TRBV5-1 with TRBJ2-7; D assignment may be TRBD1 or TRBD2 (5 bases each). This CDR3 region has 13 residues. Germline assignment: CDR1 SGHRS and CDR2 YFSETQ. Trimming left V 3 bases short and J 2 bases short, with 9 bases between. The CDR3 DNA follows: TGCGCCAGCAGCTACACGGGACCCTACGAGCAGTACTTC. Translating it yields CASSYTGPYEQYF.

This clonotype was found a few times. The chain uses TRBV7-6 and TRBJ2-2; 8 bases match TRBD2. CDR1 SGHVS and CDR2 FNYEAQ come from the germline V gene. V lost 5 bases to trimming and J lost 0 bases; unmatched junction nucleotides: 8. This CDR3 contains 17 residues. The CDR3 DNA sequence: TGTGCCAGCAGCGTGAGCGGGGGTCTCGCGAACACCGGGGAGCTGTTTTTT. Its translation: CASSVSGGLANTGELFF.

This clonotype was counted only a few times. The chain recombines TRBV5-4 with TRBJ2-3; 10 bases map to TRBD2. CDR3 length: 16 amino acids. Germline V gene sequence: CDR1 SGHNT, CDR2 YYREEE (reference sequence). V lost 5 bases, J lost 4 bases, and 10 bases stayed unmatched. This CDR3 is CASRENSGRIADTQYF. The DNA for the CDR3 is TGTGCCAGCAGGGAGAATAGCGGGAGGATAGCAGATACGCAGTATTTT.

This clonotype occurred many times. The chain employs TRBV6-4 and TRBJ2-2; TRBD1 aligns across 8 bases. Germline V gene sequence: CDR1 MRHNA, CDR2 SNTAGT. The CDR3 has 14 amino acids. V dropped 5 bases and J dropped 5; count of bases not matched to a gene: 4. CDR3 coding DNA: TGTGCCAGCAGTCCGGACAGGGCGACCGGGGAGCTGTTTTTT. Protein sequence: CASSPDRATGELFF.